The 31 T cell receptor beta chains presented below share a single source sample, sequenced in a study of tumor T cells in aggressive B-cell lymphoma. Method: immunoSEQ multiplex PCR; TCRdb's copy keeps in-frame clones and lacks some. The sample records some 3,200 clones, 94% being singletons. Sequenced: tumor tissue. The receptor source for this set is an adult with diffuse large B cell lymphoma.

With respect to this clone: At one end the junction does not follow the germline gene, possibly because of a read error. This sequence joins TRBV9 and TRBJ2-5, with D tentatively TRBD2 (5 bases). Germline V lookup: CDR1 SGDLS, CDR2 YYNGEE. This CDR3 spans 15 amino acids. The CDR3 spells CASSVEPGLQEAQYF. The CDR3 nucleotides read TGTGCCAGCAGCGTAGAGCCCGGACTGCAAGAGGCCCAGTACTTC.

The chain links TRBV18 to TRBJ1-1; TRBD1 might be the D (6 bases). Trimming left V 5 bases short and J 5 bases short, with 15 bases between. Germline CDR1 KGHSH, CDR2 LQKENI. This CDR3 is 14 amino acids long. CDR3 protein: CASSTVQGGTEAFF. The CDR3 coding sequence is TGTGCCAGCTCAACTGTACAGGGAGGGACTGAAGCTTTCTTT.

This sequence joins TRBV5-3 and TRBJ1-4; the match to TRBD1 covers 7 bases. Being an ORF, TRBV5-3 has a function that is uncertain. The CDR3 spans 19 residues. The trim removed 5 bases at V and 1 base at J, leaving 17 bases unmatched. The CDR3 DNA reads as TGTGCCAGAAGGGGGTACGTGGGACAGAGAAGGGTAACTAATGAAAAACTGTTTTTT. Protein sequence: CARRGYVGQRRVTNEKLFF.

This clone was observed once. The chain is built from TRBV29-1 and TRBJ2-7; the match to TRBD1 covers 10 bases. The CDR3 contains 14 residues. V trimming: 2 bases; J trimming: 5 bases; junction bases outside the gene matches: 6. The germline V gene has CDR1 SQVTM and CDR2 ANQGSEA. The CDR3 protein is CSVETTGGRHEQYF. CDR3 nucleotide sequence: TGCAGCGTTGAAACGACAGGGGGCCGCCACGAGCAGTACTTC.

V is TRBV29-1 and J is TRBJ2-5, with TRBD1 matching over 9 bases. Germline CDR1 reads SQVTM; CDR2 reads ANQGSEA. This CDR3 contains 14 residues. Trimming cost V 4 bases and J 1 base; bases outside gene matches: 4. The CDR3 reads CSVGRTGVQETQYF. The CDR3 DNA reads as TGCAGCGTTGGTAGGACAGGGGTCCAAGAGACCCAGTACTTC.

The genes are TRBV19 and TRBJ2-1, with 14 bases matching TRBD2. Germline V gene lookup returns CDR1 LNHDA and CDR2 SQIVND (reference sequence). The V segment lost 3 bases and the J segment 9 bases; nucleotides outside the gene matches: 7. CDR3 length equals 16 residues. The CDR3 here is CASSIPGTSGSIEQFF. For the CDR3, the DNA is TGTGCCAGTAGTATCCCCGGGACTAGCGGGAGTATTGAGCAGTTCTTC.

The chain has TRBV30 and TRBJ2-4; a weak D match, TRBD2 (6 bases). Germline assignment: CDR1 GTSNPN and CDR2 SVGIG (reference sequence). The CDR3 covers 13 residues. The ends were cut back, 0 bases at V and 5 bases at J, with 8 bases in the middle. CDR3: CAWSVWGENIQYF. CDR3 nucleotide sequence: TGTGCCTGGAGTGTGTGGGGGGAAAACATTCAGTACTTC.

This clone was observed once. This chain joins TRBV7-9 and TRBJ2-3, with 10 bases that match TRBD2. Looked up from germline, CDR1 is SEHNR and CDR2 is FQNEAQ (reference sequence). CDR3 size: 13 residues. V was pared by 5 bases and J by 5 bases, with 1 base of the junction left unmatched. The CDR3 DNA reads TGTGCCAGCAGCCGACTAGCGGGAGATACGCAGTATTTT. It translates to CASSRLAGDTQYF.

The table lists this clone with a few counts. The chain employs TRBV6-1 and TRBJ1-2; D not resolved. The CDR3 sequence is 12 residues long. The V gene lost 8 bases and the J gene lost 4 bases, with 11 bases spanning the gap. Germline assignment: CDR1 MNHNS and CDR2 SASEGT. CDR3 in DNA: TGTGCCAGCTCCGGTTCCCGCTATGGCTACACCTTC. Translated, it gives CASSGSRYGYTF.

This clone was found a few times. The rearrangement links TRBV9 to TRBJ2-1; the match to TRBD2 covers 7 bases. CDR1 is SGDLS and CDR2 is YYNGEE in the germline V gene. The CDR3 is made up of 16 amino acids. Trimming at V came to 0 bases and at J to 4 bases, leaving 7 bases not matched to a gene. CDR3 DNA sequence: TGTGCCAGCAGCGTAGACAGCGGGGCCACTTACAATGAGCAGTTCTTC. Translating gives CASSVDSGATYNEQFF.

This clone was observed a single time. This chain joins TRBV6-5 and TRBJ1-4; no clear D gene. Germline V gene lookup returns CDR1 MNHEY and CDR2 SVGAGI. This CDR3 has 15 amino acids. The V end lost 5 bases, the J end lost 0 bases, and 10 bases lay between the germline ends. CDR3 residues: CASSLAGATNEKLFF. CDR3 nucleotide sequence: TGTGCCAGCAGTCTTGCCGGAGCAACTAATGAAAAACTGTTTTTT.

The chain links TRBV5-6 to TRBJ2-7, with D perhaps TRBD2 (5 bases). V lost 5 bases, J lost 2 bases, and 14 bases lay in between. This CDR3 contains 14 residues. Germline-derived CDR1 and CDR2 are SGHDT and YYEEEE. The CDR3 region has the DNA TGTGCCAGCAGGGAGGTCAGTAAGGCCTACGAGCAGTACTTC. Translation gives CASREVSKAYEQYF.

Here the CDR3 DNA reads TGCGCCAGCAGGACAGCCCCTAACCAAGAGACCCAGTACTTC. Its protein product is CASRTAPNQETQYF. V gene TRBV5-1 combines with J gene TRBJ2-5, with D possibly TRBD1 on 5 matching bases. Germline assignment: CDR1 SGHRS and CDR2 YFSETQ. V dropped 5 bases and J dropped 0 bases, with 11 bases sitting between them. This CDR3 is built from 14 residues.

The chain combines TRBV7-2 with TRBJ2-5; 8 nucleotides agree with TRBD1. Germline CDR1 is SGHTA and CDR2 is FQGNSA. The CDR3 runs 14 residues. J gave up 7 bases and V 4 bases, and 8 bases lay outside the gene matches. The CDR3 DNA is TGTGCCAGCAGCTCCCAGGGGGCGCTCGGGACCCAGTACTTC. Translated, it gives CASSSQGALGTQYF. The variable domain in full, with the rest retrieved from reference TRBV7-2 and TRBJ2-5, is GAGVSQSPSNKVTEKGKDVELRCDPISGHTALYWYRQSLGQGLEFLIYFQGNSAPDKSGLPSDRFSAERTGGSVSTLTIQRTQQEDSAVYLCASSSQGALGTQYFGPGTRLLVL.

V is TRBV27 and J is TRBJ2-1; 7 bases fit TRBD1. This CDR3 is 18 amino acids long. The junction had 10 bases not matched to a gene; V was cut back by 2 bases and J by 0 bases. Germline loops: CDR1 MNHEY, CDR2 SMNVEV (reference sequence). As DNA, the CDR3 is TGTGCCAGCAGTTTAGATCCTTGGACAGGCTCCTCCTACAATGAGCAGTTCTTC. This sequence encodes CASSLDPWTGSSYNEQFF.

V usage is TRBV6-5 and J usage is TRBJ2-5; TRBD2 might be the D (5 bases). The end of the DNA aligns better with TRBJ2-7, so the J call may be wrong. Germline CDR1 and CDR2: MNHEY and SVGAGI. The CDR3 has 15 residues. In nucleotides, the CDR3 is TGTGCCAGCAGCTCAGACCCCAGAGGGAATTACGAGCAGTACTTC. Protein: CASSSDPRGNYEQYF.

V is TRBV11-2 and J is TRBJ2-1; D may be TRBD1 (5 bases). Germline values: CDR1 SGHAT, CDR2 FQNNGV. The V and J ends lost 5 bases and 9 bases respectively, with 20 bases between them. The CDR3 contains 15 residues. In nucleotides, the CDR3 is TGTGCCAGCAGCCGTAATACGAGACTCACAGGTGAGCAGTTCTTC. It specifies CASSRNTRLTGEQFF.

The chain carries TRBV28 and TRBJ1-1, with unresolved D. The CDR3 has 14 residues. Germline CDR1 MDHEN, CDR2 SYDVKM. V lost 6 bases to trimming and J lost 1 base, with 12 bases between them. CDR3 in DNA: TGTGCCAGCAGCTCCGGGATAAAGAACACTGAAGCTTTCTTT. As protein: CASSSGIKNTEAFF.

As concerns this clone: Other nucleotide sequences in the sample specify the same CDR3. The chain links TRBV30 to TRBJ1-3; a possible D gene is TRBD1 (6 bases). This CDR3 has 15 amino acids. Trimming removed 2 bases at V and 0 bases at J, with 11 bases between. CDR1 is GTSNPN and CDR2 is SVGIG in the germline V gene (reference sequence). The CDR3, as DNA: TGTGCCTGGAGTAGAACAGGGTCCTCTGGAAACACCATATATTTT. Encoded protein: CAWSRTGSSGNTIYF.

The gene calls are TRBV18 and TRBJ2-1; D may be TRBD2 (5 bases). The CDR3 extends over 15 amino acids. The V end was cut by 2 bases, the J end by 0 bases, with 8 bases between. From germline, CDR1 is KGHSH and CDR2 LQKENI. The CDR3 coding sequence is TGTGCCAGCTCACCAGGGAGCCGCTCCTACAATGAGCAGTTCTTC. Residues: CASSPGSRSYNEQFF.

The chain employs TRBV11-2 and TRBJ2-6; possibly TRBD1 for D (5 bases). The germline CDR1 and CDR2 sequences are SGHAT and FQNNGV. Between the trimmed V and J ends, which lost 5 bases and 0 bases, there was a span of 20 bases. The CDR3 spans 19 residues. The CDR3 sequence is CASSPFAQGYYSGANVLTF. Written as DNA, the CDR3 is TGTGCCAGCAGCCCCTTCGCCCAGGGCTACTACTCTGGGGCCAACGTCCTGACTTTC.

The chain's CDR3 is CASSIVPNDGYTF. The CDR3 bases are TGTGCCAGTAGTATAGTCCCCAATGATGGCTACACCTTC. The V call is TRBV19, the J call TRBJ1-2; no clear D gene. The CDR3 spans 13 residues. The V end was cut by 1 base, the J end by 6 bases, with 9 bases between. Germline CDR1 and CDR2: LNHDA and SQIVND (reference sequence).

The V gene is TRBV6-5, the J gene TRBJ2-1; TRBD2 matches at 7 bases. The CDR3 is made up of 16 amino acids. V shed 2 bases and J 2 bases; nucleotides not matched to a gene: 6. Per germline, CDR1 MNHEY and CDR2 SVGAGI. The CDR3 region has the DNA TGTGCCAGCAGTTACAATCTGGGAGGGACCTACAATGAGCAGTTCTTC. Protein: CASSYNLGGTYNEQFF.

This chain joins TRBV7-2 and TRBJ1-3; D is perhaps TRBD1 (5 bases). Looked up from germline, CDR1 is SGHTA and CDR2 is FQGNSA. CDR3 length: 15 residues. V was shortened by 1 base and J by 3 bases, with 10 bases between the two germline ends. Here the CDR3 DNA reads TGTGCCAGCAGCTTAGATGCAGGGCGTGGAAACACCATATATTTT. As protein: CASSLDAGRGNTIYF.

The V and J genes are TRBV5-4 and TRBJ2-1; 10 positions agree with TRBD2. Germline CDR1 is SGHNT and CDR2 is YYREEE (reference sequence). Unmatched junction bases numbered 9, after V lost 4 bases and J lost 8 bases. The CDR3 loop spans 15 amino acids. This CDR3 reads CASSHSGRGNYEQFF. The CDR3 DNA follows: TGTGCCAGCAGCCACAGCGGGAGGGGTAATTATGAGCAGTTCTTC. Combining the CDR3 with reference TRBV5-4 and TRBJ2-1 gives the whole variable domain ETGVTQSPTHLIKTRGQQVTLRCSSQSGHNTVSWYQQALGQGPQFIFQYYREEENGRGNFPPRFSGLQFPNYSSELNVNALELDDSALYLCASSHSGRGNYEQFFGPGTRLTVL.

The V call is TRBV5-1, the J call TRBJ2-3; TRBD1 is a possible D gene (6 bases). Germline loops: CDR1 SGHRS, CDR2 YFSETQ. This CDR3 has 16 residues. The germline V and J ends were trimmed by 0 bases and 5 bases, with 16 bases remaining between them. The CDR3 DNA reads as TGCGCCAGCAGCTTGGCCGCGGCGACACAGGGAGATACGCAGTATTTT. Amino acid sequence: CASSLAAATQGDTQYF. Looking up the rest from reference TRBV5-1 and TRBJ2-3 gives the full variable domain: KAGVTQTPRYLIKTRGQQVTLSCSPISGHRSVSWYQQTPGQGLQFLFEYFSETQRNKGNFPGRFSGRQFSNSRSEMNVSTLELGDSALYLCASSLAAATQGDTQYFGPGTRLTVL.

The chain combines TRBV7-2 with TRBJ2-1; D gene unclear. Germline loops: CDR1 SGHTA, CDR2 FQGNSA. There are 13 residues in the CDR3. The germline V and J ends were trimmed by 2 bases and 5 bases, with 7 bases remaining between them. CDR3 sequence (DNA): TGTGCCAGCAGCTTACTAGAGAACAATGAGCAGTTCTTC. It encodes CASSLLENNEQFF.

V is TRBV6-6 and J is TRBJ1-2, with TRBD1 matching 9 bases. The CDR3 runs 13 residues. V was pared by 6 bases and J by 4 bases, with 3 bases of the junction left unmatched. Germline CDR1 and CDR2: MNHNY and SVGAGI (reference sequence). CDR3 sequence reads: CASRGTGTYGYTF. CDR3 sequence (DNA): TGTGCCAGCAGGGGGACAGGGACCTATGGCTACACCTTC.

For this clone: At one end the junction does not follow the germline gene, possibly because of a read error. For the CDR3, the DNA is TGTGCCAGCAGCGCCGGACTAGCGGGCACCGGGTGGTTC. Its protein product is CASSAGLAGTGWF. The chain employs TRBV7-9 and TRBJ2-7; 11 nucleotides align to TRBD2. The germline gives CDR1 SEHNR, CDR2 FQNEAQ (reference sequence). CDR3 size: 13 residues.

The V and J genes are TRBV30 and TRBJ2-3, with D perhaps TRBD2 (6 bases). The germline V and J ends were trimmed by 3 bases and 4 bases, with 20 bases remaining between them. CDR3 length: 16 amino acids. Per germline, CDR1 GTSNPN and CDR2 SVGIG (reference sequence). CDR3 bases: TGTGCCTGGAGCGCCTCGGGCTCCTGGGGGGCAGATACGCAGTATTTT. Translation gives CAWSASGSWGADTQYF.

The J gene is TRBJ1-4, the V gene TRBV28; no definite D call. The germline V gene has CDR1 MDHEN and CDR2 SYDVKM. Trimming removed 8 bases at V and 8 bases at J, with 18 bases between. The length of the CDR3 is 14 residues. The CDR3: CASSHGGLAEKLFF. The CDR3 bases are TGTGCCAGCTCCCACGGAGGCCTGGCCGAAAAACTGTTTTTT.